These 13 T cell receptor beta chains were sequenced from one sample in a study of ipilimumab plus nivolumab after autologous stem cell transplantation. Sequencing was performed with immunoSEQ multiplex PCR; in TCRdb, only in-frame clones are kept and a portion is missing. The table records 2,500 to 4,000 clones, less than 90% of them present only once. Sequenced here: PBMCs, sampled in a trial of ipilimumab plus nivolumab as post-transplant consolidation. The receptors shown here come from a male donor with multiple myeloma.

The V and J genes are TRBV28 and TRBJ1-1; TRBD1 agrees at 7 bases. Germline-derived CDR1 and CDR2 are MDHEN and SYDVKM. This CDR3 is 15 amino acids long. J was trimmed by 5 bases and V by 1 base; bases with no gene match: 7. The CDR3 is CASSLSTGLDTEAFF. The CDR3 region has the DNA TGTGCCAGCAGTTTATCGACAGGGTTAGATACTGAAGCTTTCTTT. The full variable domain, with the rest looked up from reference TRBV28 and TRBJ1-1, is DVKVTQSSRYLVKRTGEKVFLECVQDMDHENMFWYRQDPGLGLRLIYFSYDVKMKEKGDIPEGYSVSREKKERFSLILESASTNQTSMYLCASSLSTGLDTEAFFGQGTRLTVV.

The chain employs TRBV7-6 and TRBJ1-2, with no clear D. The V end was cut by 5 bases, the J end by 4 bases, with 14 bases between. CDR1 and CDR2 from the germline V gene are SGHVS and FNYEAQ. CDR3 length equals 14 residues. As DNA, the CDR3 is TGTGCCAGCAGCCAATCTCGAAAGACCTATGGCTACACCTTC. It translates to CASSQSRKTYGYTF.

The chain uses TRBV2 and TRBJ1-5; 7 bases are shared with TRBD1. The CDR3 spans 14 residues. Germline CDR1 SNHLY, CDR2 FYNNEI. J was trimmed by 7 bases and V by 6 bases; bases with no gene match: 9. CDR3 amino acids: CASRVYRGGQPQHF. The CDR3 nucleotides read TGTGCCAGCAGGGTTTACAGGGGCGGCCAGCCCCAGCATTTT.

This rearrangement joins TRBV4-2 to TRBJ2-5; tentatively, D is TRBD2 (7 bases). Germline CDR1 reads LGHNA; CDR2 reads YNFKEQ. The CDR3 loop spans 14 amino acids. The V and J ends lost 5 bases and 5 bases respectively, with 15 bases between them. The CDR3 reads CASSTGGAGETQYF. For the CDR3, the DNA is TGTGCCAGCAGCACTGGGGGGGCCGGCGAGACCCAGTACTTC.

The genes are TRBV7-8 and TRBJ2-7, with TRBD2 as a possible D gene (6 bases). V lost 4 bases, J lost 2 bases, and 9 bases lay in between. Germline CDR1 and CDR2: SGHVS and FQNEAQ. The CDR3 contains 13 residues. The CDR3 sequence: CASSSGLPYEQYF. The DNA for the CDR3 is TGTGCCAGCAGCTCGGGACTGCCCTACGAGCAGTACTTC.

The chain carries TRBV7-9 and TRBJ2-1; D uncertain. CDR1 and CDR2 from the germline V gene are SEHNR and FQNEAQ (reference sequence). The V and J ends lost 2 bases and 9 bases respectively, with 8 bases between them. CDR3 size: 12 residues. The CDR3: CASSLIHTEQFF. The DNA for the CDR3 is TGTGCCAGCAGCTTAATTCATACTGAGCAGTTCTTC.

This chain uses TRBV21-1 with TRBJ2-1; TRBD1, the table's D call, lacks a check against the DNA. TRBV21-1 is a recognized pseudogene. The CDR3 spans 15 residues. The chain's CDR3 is CASSKDSQTYNEQFF. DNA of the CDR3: TGTGCCAGCAGCAAGGACAGCCAGACCTACAATGAGCAGTTCTTC.

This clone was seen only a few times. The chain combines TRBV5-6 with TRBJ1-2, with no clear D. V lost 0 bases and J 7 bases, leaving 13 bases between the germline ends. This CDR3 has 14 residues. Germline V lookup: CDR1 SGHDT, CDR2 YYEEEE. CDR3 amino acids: CASSLGRAPGGYTF. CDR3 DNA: TGTGCCAGCAGCTTGGGTCGGGCCCCCGGTGGCTACACCTTC.

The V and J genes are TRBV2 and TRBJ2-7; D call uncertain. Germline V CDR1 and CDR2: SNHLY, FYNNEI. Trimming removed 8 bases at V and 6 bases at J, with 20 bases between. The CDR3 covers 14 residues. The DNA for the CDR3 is TGTGCCAGCTCCAGGCCGTCCCGACCGCTCGAGCAGTACTTC. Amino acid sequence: CASSRPSRPLEQYF. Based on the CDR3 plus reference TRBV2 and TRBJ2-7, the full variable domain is EPEVTQTPSHQVTQMGQEVILRCVPISNHLYFYWYRQILGQKVEFLVSFYNNEISEKSEIFDDQFSVERPDGSNFTLKIRSTKLEDSAMYFCASSRPSRPLEQYFGPGTRLTVT.

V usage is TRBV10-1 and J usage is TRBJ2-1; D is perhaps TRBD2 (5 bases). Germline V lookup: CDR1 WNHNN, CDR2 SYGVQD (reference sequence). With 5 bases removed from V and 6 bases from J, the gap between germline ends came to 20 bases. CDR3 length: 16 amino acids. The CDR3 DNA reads TGCGCCAGCAGTACAGTGACGGAGGTACCGAGCAATGAGCAGTTCTTC. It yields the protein CASSTVTEVPSNEQFF.

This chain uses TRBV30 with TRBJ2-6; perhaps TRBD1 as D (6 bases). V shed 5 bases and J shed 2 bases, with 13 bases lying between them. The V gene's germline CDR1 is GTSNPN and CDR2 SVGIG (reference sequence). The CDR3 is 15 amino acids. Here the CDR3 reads CAWGTGNPGANVLTF. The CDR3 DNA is TGTGCCTGGGGTACAGGGAACCCTGGGGCCAACGTCCTGACTTTC.

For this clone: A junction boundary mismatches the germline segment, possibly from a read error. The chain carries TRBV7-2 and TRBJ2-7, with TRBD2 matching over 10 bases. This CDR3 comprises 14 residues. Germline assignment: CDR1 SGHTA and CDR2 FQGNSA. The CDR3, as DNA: TGTGCCAGCAGCTTAGCGGCTAGCGGGGGCGCCCCGGTCTTC. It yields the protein CASSLAASGGAPVF.

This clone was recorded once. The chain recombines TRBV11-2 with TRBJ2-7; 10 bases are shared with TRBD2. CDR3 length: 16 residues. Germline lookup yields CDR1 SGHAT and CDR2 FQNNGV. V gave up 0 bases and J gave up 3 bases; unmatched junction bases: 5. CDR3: CASSLDGASGGYEQYF. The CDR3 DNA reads TGTGCCAGCAGCTTAGACGGCGCTAGCGGGGGCTACGAGCAGTACTTC.